This TCR beta chain was recovered during a study of regulatory T cells in long-lasting Graves disease (dated by TCRdb to the early 2020s). Concerning the study at large: Patients with newly diagnosed Graves' disease had been on antithyroid drugs for under 3 months. The study was registered as a clinical trial and conducted in China. Persistent Graves' disease patients were compared with newly diagnosed Graves' disease patients by peripheral blood TCR sequencing and RNA sequencing. A total of around 35 samples underwent TCR sequencing, from roughly 13 patients with persistent Graves' disease and approximately 20 patients with newly diagnosed Graves' disease.

The library relied on multiplex PCR. Sequencer: Illumina HiSeq 4000. To build TCR beta libraries, CDR3 regions were amplified by Arm-PCR using iRepertoire HTBI primers. PCR products were gel purified before sequencing. From the authors' description of their analysis: A total of fewer than 70 TRBV and 14 TRBJ segments were identified across samples and were used for gene usage analysis of CDR3 amino acid clonotypes. Filtered high-quality paired reads were merged into contigs using COPE and FqMerger. BLAST was used to align contigs to IMGT TRBV, TRBD and TRBJ reference genes, and CDR3 was defined according to IMGT. Highly expanded clones were defined as clonotypes with a frequency above 0.1%. Shannon entropy served as the measure of repertoire diversity, while the Gini coefficient captured V-J evenness. A clonotype was considered public if more than one individual shared it. TCRdb trimmed public reads at Q25 via fastp, called clones via MiXCR and kept in-frame beta chains. Identical CDR3 proteins give one entry, which carries the most common genes and DNA. TCRdb's processing, not the authors' own work, is the source of the V and J calls. This sample gives 360,000 or so distinct CDR3 sequences in total; approximately 15% of them show up just once. The top ten clonotypes cover about 27% of the sample.

In regard to this clonotype: Its binding antigen is unknown. No much larger clone exists at a distance of one base, and base qualities are not known.

This sample's time point label indicates: newly diagnosed GD, antithyroid drugs for less than 3 months. For both TCR sequencing and RNA sequencing, RNA was extracted from PBMCs in TRIzol. Graves' disease was diagnosed according to American Thyroid Association guidelines. Patients were recruited from an endocrinology department in Xi'an, China. Each patient gave about 8.1 milliliters of peripheral blood, collected in an EDTA anticoagulant tube. Ficoll Paque Plus density gradient separation was used to isolate PBMCs, and no further T cell sorting was done. An Agilent 2100 Bioanalyzer and agarose gel were used to check RNA quality, while a NanoDrop 2000 measured RNA concentration. Trimming takes 0 bases from V and 3 bases from J, and the germline ends sit 8 bases apart. The germline V gene (reference sequence) supplies CDR1 DFQATT and CDR2 SNEGSKA. The CDR3 measures 13 amino acids from cysteine to phenylalanine. Only the CDR3 part of the read is kept: 39 bases, read in frame from the first base.

On the study overall, not on this receptor specifically: Peripheral blood alone was examined, since thyroid tissue, which constituted the primary lesion, could not be accessed. A larger number of public clonotypes was shared among persistent patients (2,741) than among newly diagnosed patients (roughly 930). Compared with newly diagnosed patients, persistent Graves' disease patients had lower TCR Shannon entropy and fewer highly expanded clones, which suggests clonal expansion. TRBV28, TRBJ1-2 and TRBJ2-5 were preferentially used in persistent disease, while TRBV20-1 and TRBJ2-1 were favored in newly diagnosed disease. Sequencing and analysis were restricted to the TCR beta chain. As a limitation, the authors acknowledged that the small sample size may reduce accuracy.

The same sample was also studied in work on T cells in Graves' hyperthyroidism and ophthalmopathy. That second publication adds: Graves' hyperthyroidism was defined as stable when no progression to ophthalmopathy occurred over 18 months of follow-up. The hyperthyroidism patients were between 18 and 65 years old and newly diagnosed, with a disease duration of less than 2 months. Exclusion was applied to patients with uncontrolled infections, other autoimmune diseases, pregnancy or lactation. Diagnoses were established on the basis of clinical symptoms, serum thyroxine and TRAb, thyroid ultrasound, and orbital computed tomography. The first round of RT-PCR for the TCR CDR3 was performed with the HTBI primer set and the Qiagen OneStep RT-PCR kit. Blood samples also contained most of the expanded thyroid clonotypes (frequency above 0.001), which suggests that blood repertoires may reflect thyroid immune responses. A 13 V-J signature model separated ophthalmopathy from stable hyperthyroidism, with over 85% sensitivity and roughly 81% specificity in cross-validation and 80%/75% in testing. During validation, the model predicted progression to ophthalmopathy a median of roughly 7.1 months ahead of onset, with 60% to 71% sensitivity and about 75% specificity. A discovery cohort of about a hundred patients, roughly 40 with Graves' ophthalmopathy and 55 to 65 with stable Graves' hyperthyroidism, was used to find distinguishing TCR V-J signatures. Whether ophthalmopathy could be predicted prospectively was tested in an independent validation cohort made up of approximately 19 hyperthyroidism patients plus 17 patients who later progressed to ophthalmopathy. The approximately 97 discovery patients were randomly divided into training and test sets at a 7:3 ratio. In addition, the study compared T-cell repertoires in thyroid tissue and in blood from roughly six Graves' hyperthyroidism patients. After sampling, hyperthyroidism patients received methimazole starting at 30 mg daily, and ophthalmopathy patients received high-dose intravenous methylprednisolone. The libraries were constructed in a second round of multiplex PCR and then size-selected and purified. The libraries were sequenced on an Illumina HiSeq2000 using paired-end 100 bp reads. SOAPnuke was used to process the raw data, throwing out any read that contained adapters or uncalled bases, had a mean Phred below 15, or lacked an exact constant-primer or identifier match. COPE v1.2.5 was used to merge the high-quality paired reads, and each unique nucleotide sequence was defined as a clonotype. MiTCR v1.1 was used to align clonotypes to the IMGT TRBV, TRBD and TRBJ reference segments. Only V-J combinations with frequency above 0.0001, covering roughly 99% of repertoires, were analysed. The TCS score was defined as F50 (clonal expansion) divided by E x V (chaos), with BLOSUM62-based TCRdist calculated between CDR3 peptides within each V-J. Welch's t-statistics and random forest reduced some 510 V-J features to 10 to 15, which were used in a naive Bayes classifier (R e1071). No statistical method was used to fix the sample size in advance, and group allocation was not hidden from the investigators. The paper reports TCR Vbeta CDR3 sequencing of more than 120 peripheral blood samples: over 40 ophthalmopathy, under 80 hyperthyroidism and 17 progressor patients.

This receptor was obtained from a middle-aged man with Graves disease. Donor details come from another sample of the same person, matched by shared clones. The input for sequencing was peripheral blood mononuclear cells (PBMCs), taken at new diagnosis, from a patient treated with antithyroid drugs. The rearrangement combines TRBV20-1 with TRBJ1-2; the D gene lacks a confident call. The DNA sequence follows: TGCAGTGCTAGAGACCAGTCCGACTATGGCTACACCTTC. This codes for CSARDQSDYGYTF.